The clone carrying this TCR beta chain was seen many times. Its antigen is as yet unknown. This record comes from a study of early T cells in non-severe SARS-CoV-2 infection. The overall study: Bulk RNA taken from unsorted whole blood was sequenced, leaving chains unpaired.

Study observations and caveats: Lookups in VDJdb leaned toward anti-spike CD8 responses and missed private and CD4 specificities.

Germline V gives CDR1 SNHLY, CDR2 FYNNEI. The ends lost 4 bases at V and 9 bases at J; junction bases unmatched: 6. There are 14 residues in the CDR3. The library protocol tagged individual cDNA molecules with unique molecular identifiers. MiXCR, applied by TCRdb to the 5' RACE reads, yields one record per CDR3 protein. The sample lists about 36,000 distinct CDR3 sequences, roughly 6.8% seen once, with 20% to 25% in the top ten. The TCR sequence derives from an adult who was a healthcare worker with PCR-confirmed SARS-CoV-2 infection or an uninfected control (not recorded which). The input for sequencing was whole blood, taken at baseline. The genes are TRBV2 and TRBJ2-1, with TRBD2 matching over 10 bases. The CDR3 DNA is TGTGCCAGCAGTGCACTAGCGGGGACAATTGAGCAGTTCTTC. This encodes CASSALAGTIEQFF.